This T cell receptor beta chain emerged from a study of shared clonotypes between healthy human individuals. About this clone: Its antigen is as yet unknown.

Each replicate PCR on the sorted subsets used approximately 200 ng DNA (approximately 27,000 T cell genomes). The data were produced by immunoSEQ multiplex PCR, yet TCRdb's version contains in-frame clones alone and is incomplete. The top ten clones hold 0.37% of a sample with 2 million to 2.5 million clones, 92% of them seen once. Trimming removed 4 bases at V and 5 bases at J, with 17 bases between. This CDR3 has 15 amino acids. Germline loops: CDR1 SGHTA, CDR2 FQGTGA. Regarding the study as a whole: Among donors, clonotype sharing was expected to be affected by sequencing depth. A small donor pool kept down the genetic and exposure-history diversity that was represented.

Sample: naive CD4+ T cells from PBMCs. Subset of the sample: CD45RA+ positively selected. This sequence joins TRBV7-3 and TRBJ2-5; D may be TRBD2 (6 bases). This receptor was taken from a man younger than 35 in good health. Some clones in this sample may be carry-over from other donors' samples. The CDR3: CASSSLHGGEETQYF. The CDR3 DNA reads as TGTGCCAGCAGCTCCTTACACGGAGGGGAGGAGACCCAGTACTTC.